This TCR beta chain was profiled in a study of cytomegalovirus exposure and HLA in healthy donors. The CDR3 extends over 14 amino acids. Per the germline V gene, CDR1 is SEHNR and CDR2 is FQNEAQ (reference sequence). A word on this clone: The junction shows a germline mismatch at one end, possibly a read error.

The PCR contained 60 Vbeta and 13 Jbeta primers. Sequenced by immunoSEQ multiplex PCR; TCRdb stores in-frame clones only, minus some. Here the sample spans more than 150,000 clones, around 85% being singletons. Specimen: PBMCs. The rearrangement uses TRBV7-9 and TRBJ1-1; 7 positions agree with TRBD1. The source of this sequence is a man aged 40-55 years in good health and CMV-seropositive. CDR3: CSSSKIGRQGEAFF. As DNA, the CDR3 is TGTTCCAGCAGCAAAATCGGTAGACAGGGTGAAGCTTTCTTT.